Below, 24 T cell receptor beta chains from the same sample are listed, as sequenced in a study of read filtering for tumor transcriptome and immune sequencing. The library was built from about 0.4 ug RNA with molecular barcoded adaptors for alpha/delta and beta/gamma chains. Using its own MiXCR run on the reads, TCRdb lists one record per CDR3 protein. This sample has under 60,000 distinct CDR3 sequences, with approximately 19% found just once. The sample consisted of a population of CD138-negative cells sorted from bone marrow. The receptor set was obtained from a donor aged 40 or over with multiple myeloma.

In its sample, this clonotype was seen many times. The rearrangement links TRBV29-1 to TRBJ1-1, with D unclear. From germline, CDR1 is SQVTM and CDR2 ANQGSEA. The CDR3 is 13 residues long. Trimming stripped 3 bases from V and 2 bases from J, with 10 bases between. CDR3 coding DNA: TGCAGCGTTGAGTCGTATTTCAACACTGAAGCTTTCTTT. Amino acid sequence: CSVESYFNTEAFF.

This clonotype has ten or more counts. The CDR3 sequence: CATYPYQETQYF. CDR3 DNA sequence: TGTGCCACCTACCCCTACCAAGAGACCCAGTACTTC. This chain links TRBV6-1 with TRBJ2-5; D unclear. Per the germline V gene, CDR1 is MNHNS and CDR2 is SASEGT. The CDR3 extends over 12 amino acids. V lost 10 bases, J lost 0 bases, and 9 bases lay in between.

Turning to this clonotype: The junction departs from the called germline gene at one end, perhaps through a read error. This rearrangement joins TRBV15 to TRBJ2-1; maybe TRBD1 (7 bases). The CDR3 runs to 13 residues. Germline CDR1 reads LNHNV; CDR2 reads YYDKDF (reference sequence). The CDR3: CATGRVSGGEQFF. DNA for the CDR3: TGTGCCACCGGCAGAGTTTCAGGGGGGGAGCAGTTCTTC.

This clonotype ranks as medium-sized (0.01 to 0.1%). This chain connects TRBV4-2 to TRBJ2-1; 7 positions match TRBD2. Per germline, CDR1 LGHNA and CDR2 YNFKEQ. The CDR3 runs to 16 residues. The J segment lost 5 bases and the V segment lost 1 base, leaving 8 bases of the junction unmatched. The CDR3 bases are TGTGCCAGCAGCCAAGTCGCGGGGCGGGAGAACAATGAGCAGTTCTTC. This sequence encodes CASSQVAGRENNEQFF.

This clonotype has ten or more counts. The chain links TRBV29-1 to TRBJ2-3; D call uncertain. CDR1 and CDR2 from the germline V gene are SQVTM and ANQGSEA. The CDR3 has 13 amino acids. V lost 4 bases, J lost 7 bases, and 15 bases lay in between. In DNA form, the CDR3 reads TGCAGCGTTGGCCCGGAACCCCAGTATACGCAGTATTTT. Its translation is CSVGPEPQYTQYF.

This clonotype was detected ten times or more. The CDR3 DNA is TGTGCCAGCAGCTTAGGGAACAGCATTTCTGAAGCTTTCTTT. This sequence encodes CASSLGNSISEAFF. This sequence joins TRBV7-2 and TRBJ1-1; D remains ambiguous. Germline V gene data show CDR1 as SGHTA and CDR2 as FQGNSA. V was trimmed by 1 base and J by 6 bases, leaving 12 bases between them. CDR3 length equals 14 residues.

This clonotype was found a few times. CDR3 sequence (DNA): TGTGCCAGCAGCCCCCAGCTGAGACAGGGTGGTTACGAGCAGTACTTC. Translated: CASSPQLRQGGYEQYF. This chain uses TRBV11-2 with TRBJ2-7, with TRBD1 identical over 7 bases. The CDR3 loop spans 16 amino acids. Losses at the gene ends were 5 bases for V and 4 bases for J; bases not matched to a gene: 14. CDR1 and CDR2 from the germline V gene are SGHAT and FQNNGV.

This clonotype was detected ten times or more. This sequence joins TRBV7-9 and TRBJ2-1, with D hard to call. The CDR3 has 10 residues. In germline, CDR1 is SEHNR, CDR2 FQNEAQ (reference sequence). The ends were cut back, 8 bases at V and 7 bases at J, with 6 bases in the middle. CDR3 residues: CASGENEQFF. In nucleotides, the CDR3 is TGTGCCAGCGGCGAGAATGAGCAGTTCTTC. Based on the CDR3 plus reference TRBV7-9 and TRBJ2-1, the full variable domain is DTGVSQNPRHKITKRGQNVTFRCDPISEHNRLYWYRQTLGQGPEFLTYFQNEAQLEKSRLLSDRFSAERPKGSFSTLEIQRTEQGDSAMYLCASGENEQFFGPGTRLTVL.

The chain's CDR3 is CASNRRTGGTGELFF. CDR3 in DNA: TGTGCCAGCAACCGGAGGACGGGCGGAACCGGGGAGCTGTTTTTT. The V call is TRBV12-3 or TRBV12-4, the J call TRBJ2-2; D perhaps matches TRBD2 (5 bases). The CDR3 length is 15 residues. V was trimmed by 7 bases and J by 5 bases, leaving 17 bases between them.

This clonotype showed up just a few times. The CDR3 loop reads CASKEDSSTGELFF. The CDR3 DNA follows: TGCGCCAGCAAGGAGGACTCTTCCACCGGGGAGCTGTTTTTT. The chain recombines TRBV5-1 with TRBJ2-2, with a weak D call TRBD2 (5 bases). Germline V lookup: CDR1 SGHRS, CDR2 YFSETQ. V was pared by 6 bases and J by 4 bases, with 13 bases between. The CDR3 contains 14 residues.

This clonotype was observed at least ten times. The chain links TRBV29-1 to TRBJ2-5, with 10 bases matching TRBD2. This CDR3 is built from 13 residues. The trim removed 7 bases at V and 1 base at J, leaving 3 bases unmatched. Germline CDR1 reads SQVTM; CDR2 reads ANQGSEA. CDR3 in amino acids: CSASGSSQETQYF. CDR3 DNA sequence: TGCAGCGCTAGCGGGAGTAGCCAAGAGACCCAGTACTTC.

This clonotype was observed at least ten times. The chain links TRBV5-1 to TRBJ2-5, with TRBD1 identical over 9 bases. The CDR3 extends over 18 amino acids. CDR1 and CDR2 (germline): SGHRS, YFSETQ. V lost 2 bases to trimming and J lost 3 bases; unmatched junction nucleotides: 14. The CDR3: CASSLLSGQGLGKETQYF. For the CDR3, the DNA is TGCGCCAGCAGCTTACTTTCAGGACAGGGGTTAGGAAAAGAGACCCAGTACTTC.

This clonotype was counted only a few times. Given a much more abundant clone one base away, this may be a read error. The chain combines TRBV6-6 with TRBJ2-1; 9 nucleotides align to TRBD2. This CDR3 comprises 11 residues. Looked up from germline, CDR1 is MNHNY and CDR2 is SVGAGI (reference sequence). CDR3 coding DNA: TGTACCAGCAGTTGGGGGGGGACTAGCTTTTTC. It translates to CTSSWGGTSFF.

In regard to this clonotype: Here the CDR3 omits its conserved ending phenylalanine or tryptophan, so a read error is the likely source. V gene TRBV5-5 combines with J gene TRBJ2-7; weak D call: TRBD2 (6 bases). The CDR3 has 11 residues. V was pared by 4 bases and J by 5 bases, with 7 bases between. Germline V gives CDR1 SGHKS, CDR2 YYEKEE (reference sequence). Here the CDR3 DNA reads TGTGCCAGCAGCCGGGGGAACGAGCAGTACCTC. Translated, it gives CASSRGNEQYL.

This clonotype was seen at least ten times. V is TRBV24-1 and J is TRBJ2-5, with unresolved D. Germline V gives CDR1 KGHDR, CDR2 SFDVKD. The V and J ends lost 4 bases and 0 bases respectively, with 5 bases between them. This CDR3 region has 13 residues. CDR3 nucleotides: TGTGCCACCAGTGAACTGGACCAAGAGACCCAGTACTTC. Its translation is CATSELDQETQYF.

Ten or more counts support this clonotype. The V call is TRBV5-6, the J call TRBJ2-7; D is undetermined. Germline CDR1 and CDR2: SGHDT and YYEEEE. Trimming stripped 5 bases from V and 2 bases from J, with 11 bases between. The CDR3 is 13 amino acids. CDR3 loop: CASSESAAYEQYF. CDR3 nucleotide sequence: TGTGCCAGCAGTGAGAGCGCCGCCTACGAGCAGTACTTC.

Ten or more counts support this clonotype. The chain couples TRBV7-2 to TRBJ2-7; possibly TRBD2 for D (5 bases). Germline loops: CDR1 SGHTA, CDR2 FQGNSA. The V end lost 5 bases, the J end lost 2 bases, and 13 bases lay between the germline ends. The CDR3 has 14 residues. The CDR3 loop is CASSPHSGPYEQYF. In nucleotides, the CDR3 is TGTGCCAGCAGCCCCCACAGCGGACCCTACGAGCAGTACTTC.

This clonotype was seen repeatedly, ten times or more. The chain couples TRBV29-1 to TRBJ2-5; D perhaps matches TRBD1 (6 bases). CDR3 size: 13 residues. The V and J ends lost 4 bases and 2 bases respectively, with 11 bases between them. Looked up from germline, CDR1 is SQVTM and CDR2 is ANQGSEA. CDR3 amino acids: CSVARDTQETQYF. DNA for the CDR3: TGCAGCGTTGCCCGGGACACACAAGAGACCCAGTACTTC. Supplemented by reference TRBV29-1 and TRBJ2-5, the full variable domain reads SAVISQKPSRDICQRGTSLTIQCQVDSQVTMMFWYRQQPGQSLTLIATANQGSEATYESGFVIDKFPISRPNLTFSTLTVSNMSPEDSSIYLCSVARDTQETQYFGPGTRLLVL.

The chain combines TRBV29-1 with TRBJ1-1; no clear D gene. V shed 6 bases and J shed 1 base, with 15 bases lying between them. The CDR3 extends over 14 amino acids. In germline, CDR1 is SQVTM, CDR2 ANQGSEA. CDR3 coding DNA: TGCAGCGTAATACCACAGCGGGGGAACACTGAAGCTTTCTTT. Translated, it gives CSVIPQRGNTEAFF.

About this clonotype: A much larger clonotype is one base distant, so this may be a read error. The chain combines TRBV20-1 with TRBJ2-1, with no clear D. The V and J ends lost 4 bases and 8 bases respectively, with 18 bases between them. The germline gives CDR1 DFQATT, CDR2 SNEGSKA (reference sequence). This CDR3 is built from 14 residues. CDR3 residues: CSATRLFIHDEQFF. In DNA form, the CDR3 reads TGCAGTGCTACAAGACTCTTCATTCACGATGAGCAGTTCTTC.

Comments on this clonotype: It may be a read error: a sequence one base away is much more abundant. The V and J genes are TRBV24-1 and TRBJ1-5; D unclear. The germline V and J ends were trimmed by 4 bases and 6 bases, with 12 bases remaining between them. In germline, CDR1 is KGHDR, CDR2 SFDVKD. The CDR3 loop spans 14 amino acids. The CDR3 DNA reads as TGTGCCACCAGTGAAAGGACTGTAGGTCAGCCCCAGCATTTT. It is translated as CATSERTVGQPQHF.

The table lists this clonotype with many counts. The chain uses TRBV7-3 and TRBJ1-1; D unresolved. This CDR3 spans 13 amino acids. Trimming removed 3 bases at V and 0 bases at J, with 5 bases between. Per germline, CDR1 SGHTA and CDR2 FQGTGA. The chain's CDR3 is CASSFEMNTEAFF. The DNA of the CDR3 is TGTGCCAGCAGCTTCGAAATGAACACTGAAGCTTTCTTT.

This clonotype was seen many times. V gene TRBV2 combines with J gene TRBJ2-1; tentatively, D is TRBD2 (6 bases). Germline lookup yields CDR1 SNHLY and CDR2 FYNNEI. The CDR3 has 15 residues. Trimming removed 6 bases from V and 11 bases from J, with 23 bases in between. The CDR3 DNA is TGTGCCAGCAGGCAAGCGGGCCCCACTACAATGAAGCAGTTCTTC. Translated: CASRQAGPTTMKQFF.

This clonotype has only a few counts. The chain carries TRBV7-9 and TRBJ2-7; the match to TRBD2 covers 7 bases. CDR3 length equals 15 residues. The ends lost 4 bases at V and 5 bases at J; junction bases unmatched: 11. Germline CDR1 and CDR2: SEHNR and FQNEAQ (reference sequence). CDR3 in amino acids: CASSSREANRDEQYF. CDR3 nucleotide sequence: TGTGCCAGCAGCTCCCGGGAGGCAAATAGGGACGAGCAGTACTTC.